Each of the 9 T cell receptor beta chains below was sequenced from the same sample in a study of response to subunit inactivated influenza vaccine. One entry per CDR3 protein results from TCRdb running MiXCR on the RT-PCR reads. Of approximately 480,000 distinct CDR3 sequences in the sample, approximately 9.9% were seen once. This specimen was PBMCs from blood, taken roughly 45 days after vaccination. Source of these receptors: a man aged 45-65 years who received an inactivated influenza vaccine.

This clonotype occurred a few times. The chain combines TRBV9 with TRBJ2-1; 9 nucleotides match TRBD2. The CDR3 is 14 amino acids. Trimming cost V 7 bases and J 9 bases; bases outside gene matches: 11. Germline CDR1 is SGDLS and CDR2 is YYNGEE. In nucleotides, the CDR3 is TGTGCCAGCGCCCTTAGCGGGAGTGGGGCTGAGCAGTTCTTC. Translated, it gives CASALSGSGAEQFF.

This clonotype was seen many times. V gene TRBV4-3 combines with J gene TRBJ1-3; 7 nucleotides agree with TRBD1. The CDR3 runs 15 residues. Unmatched junction bases numbered 5, after V lost 3 bases and J lost 3 bases. Germline loops: CDR1 LGHNA, CDR2 YSLEER. In nucleotides, the CDR3 is TGCGCCAGCAGCCAGGGACAGTTAAGTGGAAACACCATATATTTT. Translation gives CASSQGQLSGNTIYF.

Many counts were recorded for this clonotype. The chain joins TRBV20-1 to TRBJ2-2, with TRBD1 as a possible D gene (6 bases). This CDR3 is 15 amino acids long. Trimming shortened V by 2 bases and J by 6 bases, and 16 bases separated the two germline ends. Germline-derived CDR1 and CDR2 are DFQATT and SNEGSKA (reference sequence). CDR3 DNA sequence: TGCAGTGCTAGATTTTTCTCAGGGGCCGCCGGGGAGCTGTTTTTT. Protein sequence: CSARFFSGAAGELFF.

This clonotype came up many times. The chain recombines TRBV7-6 with TRBJ2-7, with 9 bases identical to TRBD1. The junction had 2 bases not matched to a gene; V was cut back by 3 bases and J by 5 bases. CDR1 is SGHVS, CDR2 FNYEAQ, per germline. This CDR3 has 13 amino acids. CDR3 amino acids: CASSLWTGDEQYF. The DNA for the CDR3 is TGTGCCAGCAGCTTGTGGACAGGGGACGAGCAGTACTTC. Supplemented by reference TRBV7-6 and TRBJ2-7, the full variable domain reads GAGVSQSPRYKVTKRGQDVALRCDPISGHVSLYWYRQALGQGPEFLTYFNYEAQQDKSGLPNDRFSAERPEGSISTLTIQRTEQRDSAMYRCASSLWTGDEQYFGPGTRLTVT.

This clonotype was seen at least ten times. The rearrangement joins TRBV29-1 to TRBJ1-2; TRBD1 agrees at 7 bases. In germline, CDR1 is SQVTM, CDR2 ANQGSEA. The CDR3 has 13 amino acids. The V gene end was trimmed by 7 bases and the J gene end by 3 bases; junction bases not matched to a gene: 8. The CDR3: CSGQQGTDYGYTF. The CDR3 region has the DNA TGCAGCGGACAACAGGGGACAGACTATGGCTACACCTTC. The variable domain in full, completed from reference TRBV29-1 and TRBJ1-2, reads SAVISQKPSRDICQRGTSLTIQCQVDSQVTMMFWYRQQPGQSLTLIATANQGSEATYESGFVIDKFPISRPNLTFSTLTVSNMSPEDSSIYLCSGQQGTDYGYTFGSGTRLTVV.

The V call is TRBV20-1, the J call TRBJ2-7, with 14 bases aligning to TRBD2. The CDR3 sequence is 15 residues long. Looked up from germline, CDR1 is DFQATT and CDR2 is SNEGSKA (reference sequence). Trimming at V came to 7 bases and at J to 7 bases, leaving 12 bases not matched to a gene. The CDR3 protein is CSGLGLAGDQREQYF. The CDR3, as DNA: TGCAGTGGGTTGGGACTAGCGGGGGATCAGAGGGAGCAGTACTTC.

This clonotype was seen only a few times. The gene calls are TRBV20-1 and TRBJ2-1; 7 bases fit TRBD2. Trimming removed 3 bases from V and 0 bases from J; junction bases left unmatched: 8. This CDR3 region has 16 residues. Per germline, CDR1 DFQATT and CDR2 SNEGSKA (reference sequence). CDR3 nucleotides: TGCAGTGCTAGTCGGGGCGGGAGTTACTCCTACAATGAGCAGTTCTTC. Translated, it gives CSASRGGSYSYNEQFF.

This clonotype showed up just a few times. V usage is TRBV11-2 and J usage is TRBJ2-2, with 10 bases lining up with TRBD2. The germline gives CDR1 SGHAT, CDR2 FQNNGV. The CDR3 has 16 amino acids. Trimming removed 0 bases from V and 6 bases from J; junction bases left unmatched: 4. Here the CDR3 DNA reads TGTGCCAGCAGCTTAGATCTAGCGGGGGTGCCCGGGGAGCTGTTTTTT. Translated: CASSLDLAGVPGELFF.

This clonotype was recorded a few times. This rearrangement joins TRBV12-3 or TRBV12-4 to TRBJ1-6; weak D call: TRBD1 (6 bases). The germline V and J ends were trimmed by 3 bases and 6 bases, with 12 bases remaining between them. This CDR3 contains 15 residues. For the CDR3, the DNA is TGTGCCAGCAGTTTGGGGGACATCCCTAATTCACCCCTCCACTTT. Translated: CASSLGDIPNSPLHF.